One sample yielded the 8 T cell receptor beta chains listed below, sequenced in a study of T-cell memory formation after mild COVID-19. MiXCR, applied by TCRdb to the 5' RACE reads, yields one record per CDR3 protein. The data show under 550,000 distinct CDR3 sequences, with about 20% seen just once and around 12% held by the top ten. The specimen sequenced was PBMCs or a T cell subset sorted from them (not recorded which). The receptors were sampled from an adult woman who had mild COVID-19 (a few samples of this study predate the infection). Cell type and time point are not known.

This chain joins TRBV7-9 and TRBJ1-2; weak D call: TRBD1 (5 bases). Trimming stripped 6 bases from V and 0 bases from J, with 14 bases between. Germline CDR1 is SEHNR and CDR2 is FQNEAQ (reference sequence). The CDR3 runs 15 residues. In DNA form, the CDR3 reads TGTGCCAGCAGAACGACAGTGCGAACTAACTATGGCTACACCTTC. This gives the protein CASRTTVRTNYGYTF.

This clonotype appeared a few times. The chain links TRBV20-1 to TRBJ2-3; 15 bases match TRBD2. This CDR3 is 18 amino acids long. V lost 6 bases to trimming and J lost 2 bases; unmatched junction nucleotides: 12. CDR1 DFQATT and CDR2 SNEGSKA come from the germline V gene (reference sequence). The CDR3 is CSARSGTSGGRDTDTQYF. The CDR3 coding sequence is TGCAGTGCGAGATCCGGGACTAGCGGGGGGCGGGACACAGATACGCAGTATTTT.

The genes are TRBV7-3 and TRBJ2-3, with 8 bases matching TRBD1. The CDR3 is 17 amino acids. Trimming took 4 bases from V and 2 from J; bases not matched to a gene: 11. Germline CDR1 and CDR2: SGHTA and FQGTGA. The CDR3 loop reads CASSSLTGGRNTDTQYF. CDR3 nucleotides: TGTGCCAGCAGCTCCCTTACAGGGGGGCGCAACACAGATACGCAGTATTTT.

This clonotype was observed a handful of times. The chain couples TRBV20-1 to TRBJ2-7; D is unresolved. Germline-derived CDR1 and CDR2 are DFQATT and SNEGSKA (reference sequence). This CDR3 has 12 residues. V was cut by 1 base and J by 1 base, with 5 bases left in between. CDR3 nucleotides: TGCAGTGCTAGAGCCGCTTCCTACGAGCAGTACTTC. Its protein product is CSARAASYEQYF.

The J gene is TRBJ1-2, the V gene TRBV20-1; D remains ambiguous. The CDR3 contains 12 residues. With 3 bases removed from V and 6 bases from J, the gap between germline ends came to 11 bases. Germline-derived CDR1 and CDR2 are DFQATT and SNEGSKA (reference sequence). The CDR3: CSASSFRDGYTF. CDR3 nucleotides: TGCAGTGCTAGTTCCTTCCGAGATGGCTACACCTTC.

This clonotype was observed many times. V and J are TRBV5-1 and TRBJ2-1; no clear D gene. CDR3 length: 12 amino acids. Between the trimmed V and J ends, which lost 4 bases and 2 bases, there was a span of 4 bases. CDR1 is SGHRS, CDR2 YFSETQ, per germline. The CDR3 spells CASSPTYNEQFF. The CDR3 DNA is TGCGCCAGCAGCCCCACCTACAATGAGCAGTTCTTC. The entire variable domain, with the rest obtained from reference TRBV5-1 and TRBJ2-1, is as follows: KAGVTQTPRYLIKTRGQQVTLSCSPISGHRSVSWYQQTPGQGLQFLFEYFSETQRNKGNFPGRFSGRQFSNSRSEMNVSTLELGDSALYLCASSPTYNEQFFGPGTRLTVL.

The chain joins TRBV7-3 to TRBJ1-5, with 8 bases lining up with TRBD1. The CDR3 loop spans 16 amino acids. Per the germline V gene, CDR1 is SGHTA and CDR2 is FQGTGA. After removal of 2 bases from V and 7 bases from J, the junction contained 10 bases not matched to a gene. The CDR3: CASSLPTDRVRQPQHF. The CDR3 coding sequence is TGTGCCAGCAGCTTACCAACGGACAGGGTGAGGCAGCCCCAGCATTTT.

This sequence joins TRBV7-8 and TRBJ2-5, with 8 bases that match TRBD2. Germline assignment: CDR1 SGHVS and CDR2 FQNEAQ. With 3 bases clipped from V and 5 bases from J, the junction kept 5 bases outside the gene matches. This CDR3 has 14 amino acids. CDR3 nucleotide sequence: TGTGCCAGCAGCTTCTCCGGGGGGGTGGAGACCCAGTACTTC. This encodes CASSFSGGVETQYF.